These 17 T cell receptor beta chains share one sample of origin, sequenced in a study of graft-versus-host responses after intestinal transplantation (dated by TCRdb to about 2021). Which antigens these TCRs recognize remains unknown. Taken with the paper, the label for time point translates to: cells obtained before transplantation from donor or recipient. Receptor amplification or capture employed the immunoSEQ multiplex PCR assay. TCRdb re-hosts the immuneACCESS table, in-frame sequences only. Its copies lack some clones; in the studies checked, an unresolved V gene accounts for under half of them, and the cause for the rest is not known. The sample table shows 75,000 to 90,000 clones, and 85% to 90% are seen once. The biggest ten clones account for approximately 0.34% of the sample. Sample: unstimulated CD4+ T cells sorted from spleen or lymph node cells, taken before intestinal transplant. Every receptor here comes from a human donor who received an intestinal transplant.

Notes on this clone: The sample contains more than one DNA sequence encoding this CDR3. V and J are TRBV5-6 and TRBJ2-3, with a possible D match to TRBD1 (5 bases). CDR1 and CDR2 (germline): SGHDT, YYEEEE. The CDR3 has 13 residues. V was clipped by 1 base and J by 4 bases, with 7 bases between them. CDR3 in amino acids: CASSLQGPDTQYF. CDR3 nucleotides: TGTGCCAGCAGCTTGCAGGGCCCAGATACGCAGTATTTT.

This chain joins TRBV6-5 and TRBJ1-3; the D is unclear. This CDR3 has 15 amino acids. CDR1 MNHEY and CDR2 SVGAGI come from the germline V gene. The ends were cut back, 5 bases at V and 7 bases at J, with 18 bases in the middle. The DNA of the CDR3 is TGTGCCAGCAGTCGTCAGCCAGCTAGGAGTAACACCATATATTTT. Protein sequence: CASSRQPARSNTIYF.

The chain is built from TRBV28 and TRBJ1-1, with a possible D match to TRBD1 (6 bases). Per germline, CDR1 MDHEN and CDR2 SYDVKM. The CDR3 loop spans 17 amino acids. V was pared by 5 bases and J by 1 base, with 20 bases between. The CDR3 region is CASSRSKTGMRNTEAFF. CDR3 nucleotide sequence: TGTGCCAGCAGTCGCTCAAAGACAGGAATGAGGAACACTGAAGCTTTCTTT.

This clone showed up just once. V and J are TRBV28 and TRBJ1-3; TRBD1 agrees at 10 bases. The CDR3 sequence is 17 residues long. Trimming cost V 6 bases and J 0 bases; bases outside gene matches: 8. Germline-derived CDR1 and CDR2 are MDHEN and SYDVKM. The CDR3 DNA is TGTGCCAGCAGAGCCGGGACAGGGGTCAGCTCTGGAAACACCATATATTTT. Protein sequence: CASRAGTGVSSGNTIYF.

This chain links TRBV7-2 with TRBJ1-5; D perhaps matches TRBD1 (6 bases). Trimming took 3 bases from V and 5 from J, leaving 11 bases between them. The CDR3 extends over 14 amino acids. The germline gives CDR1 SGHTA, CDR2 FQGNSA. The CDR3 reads CASSFWGQHQPQHF. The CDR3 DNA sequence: TGTGCCAGCAGCTTTTGGGGGCAGCATCAGCCCCAGCATTTT.

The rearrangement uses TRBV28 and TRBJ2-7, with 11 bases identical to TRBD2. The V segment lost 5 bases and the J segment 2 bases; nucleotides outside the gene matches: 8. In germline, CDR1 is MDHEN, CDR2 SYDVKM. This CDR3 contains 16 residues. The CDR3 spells CASSRGGLADTYEQYF. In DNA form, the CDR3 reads TGTGCCAGCAGTCGGGGGGGACTAGCGGATACCTACGAGCAGTACTTC.

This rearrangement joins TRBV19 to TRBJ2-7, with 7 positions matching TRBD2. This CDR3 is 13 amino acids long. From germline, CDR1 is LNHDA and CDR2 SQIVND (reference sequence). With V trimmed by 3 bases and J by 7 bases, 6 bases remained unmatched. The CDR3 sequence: CASSIATAGEQYF. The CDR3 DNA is TGTGCCAGTAGTATCGCAACAGCGGGGGAGCAGTACTTC.

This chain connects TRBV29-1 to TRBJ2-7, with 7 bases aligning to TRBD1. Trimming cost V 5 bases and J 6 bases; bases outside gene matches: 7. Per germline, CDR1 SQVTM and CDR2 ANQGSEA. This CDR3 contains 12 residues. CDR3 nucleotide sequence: TGCAGCGTTAGGGGGCGAAGCGCCGAGCAGTACTTC. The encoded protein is CSVRGRSAEQYF.

CDR3 bases: TGTGCCAGCAGTGAGAGAGGGTCCAACTATGGCTACACCTTC. Amino acid sequence: CASSERGSNYGYTF. The chain employs TRBV6-1 and TRBJ1-2; no reliable D call. The CDR3 is 14 amino acids. The germline V and J ends were trimmed by 3 bases and 2 bases, with 10 bases remaining between them. Germline CDR1 reads MNHNS; CDR2 reads SASEGT.

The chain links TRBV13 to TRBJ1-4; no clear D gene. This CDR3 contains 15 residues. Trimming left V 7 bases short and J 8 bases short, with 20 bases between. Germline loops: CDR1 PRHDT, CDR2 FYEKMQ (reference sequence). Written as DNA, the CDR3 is TGTGCCAGCAAGTGGGCCCCCCTACAATCAGAAAAACTGTTTTTT. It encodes CASKWAPLQSEKLFF.

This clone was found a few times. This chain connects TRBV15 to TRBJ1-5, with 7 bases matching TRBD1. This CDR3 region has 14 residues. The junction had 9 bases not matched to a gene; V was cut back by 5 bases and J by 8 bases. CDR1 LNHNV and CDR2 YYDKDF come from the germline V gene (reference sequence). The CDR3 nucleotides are TGTGCCACCAGCCAGGGGGGACTGGGGAAGCCCCAGCATTTT. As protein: CATSQGGLGKPQHF. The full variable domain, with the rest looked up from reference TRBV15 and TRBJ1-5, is DAMVIQNPRYQVTQFGKPVTLSCSQTLNHNVMYWYQQKSSQAPKLLFHYYDKDFNNEADTPDNFQSRRPNTSFCFLDIRSPGLGDTAMYLCATSQGGLGKPQHFGDGTRLSIL.

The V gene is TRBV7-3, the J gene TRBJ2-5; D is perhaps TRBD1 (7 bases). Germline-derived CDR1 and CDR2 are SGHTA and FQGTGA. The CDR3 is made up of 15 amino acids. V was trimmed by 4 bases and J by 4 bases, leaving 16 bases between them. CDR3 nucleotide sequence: TGTGCCAGCAGCTCGACAGGGAAGGGGGGAGAGACCCAGTACTTC. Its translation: CASSSTGKGGETQYF.

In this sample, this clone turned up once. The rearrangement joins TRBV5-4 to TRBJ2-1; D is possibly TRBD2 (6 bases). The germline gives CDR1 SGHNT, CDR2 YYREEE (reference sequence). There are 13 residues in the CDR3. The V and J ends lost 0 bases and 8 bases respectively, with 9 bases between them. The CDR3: CASSLGRRDEQFF. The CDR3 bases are TGTGCCAGCAGCTTGGGCCGGAGGGATGAGCAGTTCTTC.

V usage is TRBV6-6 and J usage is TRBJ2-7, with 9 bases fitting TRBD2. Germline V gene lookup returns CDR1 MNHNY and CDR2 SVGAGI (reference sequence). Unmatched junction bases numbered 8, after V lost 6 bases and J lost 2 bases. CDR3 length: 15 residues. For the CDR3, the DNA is TGTGCCAGCAGGCCGCCGGGACTAGCTACCTACGAGCAGTACTTC. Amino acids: CASRPPGLATYEQYF.

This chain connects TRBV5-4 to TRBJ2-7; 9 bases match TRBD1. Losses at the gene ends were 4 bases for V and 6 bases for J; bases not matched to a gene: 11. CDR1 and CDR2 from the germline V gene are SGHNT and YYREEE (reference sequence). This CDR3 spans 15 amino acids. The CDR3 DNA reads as TGTGCCAGCAGCCCGTTGGGACAGGGTTCTGGCGAGCAGTACTTC. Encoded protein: CASSPLGQGSGEQYF.

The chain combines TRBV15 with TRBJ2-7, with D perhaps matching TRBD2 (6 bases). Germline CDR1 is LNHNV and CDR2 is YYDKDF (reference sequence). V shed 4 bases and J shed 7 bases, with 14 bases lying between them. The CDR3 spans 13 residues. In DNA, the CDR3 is TGTGCCACCAGCAACCTGGGGGGAGGAGAGCAGTACTTC. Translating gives CATSNLGGGEQYF.

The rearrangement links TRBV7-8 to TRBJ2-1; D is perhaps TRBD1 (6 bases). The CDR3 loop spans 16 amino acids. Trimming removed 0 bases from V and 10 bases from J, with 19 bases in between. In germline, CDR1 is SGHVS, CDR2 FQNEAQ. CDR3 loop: CASSLARDTVAREQFF. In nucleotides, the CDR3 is TGTGCCAGCAGCTTAGCCCGGGACACTGTCGCCCGAGAGCAGTTCTTC.